The 2 T cell receptor beta chains presented below share a single source sample, sequenced in a study of T cell responses to AZD1222 COVID-19 vaccine. TCRdb keeps only in-frame clones here, not all; method: immunoSEQ multiplex PCR. This sample carries about 150,000 clones, over 85% of them seen once, and the ten largest clones take 1.6%. The starting material was peripheral blood, obtained on day 0 of AZD1222 vaccination. The receptors were sampled from an adult in good health.

The chain recombines TRBV7-2 with TRBJ1-6; TRBD1 is a possible D gene (5 bases). Germline CDR1 and CDR2: SGHTA and FQGNSA. This CDR3 contains 15 residues. Trimming took off 5 bases at V and 13 bases at J, with 21 bases between the two ends. CDR3 nucleotide sequence: TGTGCCAGCAGCCAACTCCCAGGACAAAGGTCGCCCCTCCACTTT. Its protein product is CASSQLPGQRSPLHF.

The V gene is TRBV19, the J gene TRBJ1-5; 10 positions agree with TRBD1. J gave up 6 bases and V 6 bases, and 2 bases lay outside the gene matches. There are 13 residues in the CDR3. Germline V gene data show CDR1 as LNHDA and CDR2 as SQIVND (reference sequence). In nucleotides, the CDR3 is TGTGCCAGTAGGACAGGGGGCGGTCAGCCCCAGCATTTT. Encoded protein: CASRTGGGQPQHF.